Sequencing of this TCR beta chain was carried out in a study of T cell changes during pregnancy in multiple sclerosis. Clones were read by immunoSEQ multiplex PCR, and TCRdb kept only the in-frame ones, dropping some. Among 50,000 to 65,000 clones listed, over 75% were seen once. V gave up 5 bases and J gave up 4 bases; unmatched junction bases: 6. This CDR3 comprises 14 residues. The germline CDR1 and CDR2 sequences are LNHDA and SQIVND (reference sequence). This material consisted of peripheral blood, taken in the first trimester of pregnancy. V usage is TRBV19 and J usage is TRBJ2-5; 8 bases are a match to TRBD1. This receptor was identified in a female donor in good health, enrolled as a control in a pregnancy study. The CDR3 DNA reads TGTGCCAGTAGTTGGACAGGGACGGCAGAGACCCAGTACTTC. Its protein product is CASSWTGTAETQYF.